The clone carrying this TCR beta chain was seen at least ten times. Its specificity is unknown. The data belong to a study of regulatory T cells in long-lasting Graves disease. Study-wide results and limits: Sample size was small, which may have lowered accuracy. Relative to new patients (under 1,000), persistent patients exhibited greater sharing of public clonotypes (about 3,000).

Documented time point: newly diagnosed GD, antithyroid drugs for less than 3 months. Researchers made the TCR library from RNA that was extracted from PBMCs. Staff took roughly 9 milliliters of peripheral blood and put it into EDTA tubes. Trimming shortened V by 4 bases and J by 0 bases, and 13 bases separated the two germline ends. This CDR3 has 15 amino acids. From germline, CDR1 is LGHNA and CDR2 YSLEER. Both iRepertoire HTBI primers and Arm-PCR of CDR3 regions were used to build the TCR beta libraries. One entry per CDR3 protein results from TCRdb running MiXCR on the multiplex PCR reads. The sample holds 240,000 or so distinct CDR3 sequences, roughly 21% seen once.

This sequence joins TRBV4-3 and TRBJ2-7; perhaps TRBD1 as D (5 bases). The clonotype was recovered from a female donor with Graves disease. The specimen was peripheral blood mononuclear cells (PBMCs), collected at new diagnosis, from a patient treated with antithyroid drugs. CDR3 in amino acids: CASSLQWGSSYEQYF. In DNA, the CDR3 is TGCGCCAGCAGCCTCCAGTGGGGCAGCTCCTACGAGCAGTACTTC.